This TCR beta chain is from a study of blood T cell repertoires in COVID-19. At the level of the study: Collection of acute and convalescent COVID-19 samples took place in the United States, Italy and Spain.

The CDR3 covers 16 residues. Trimming left V 2 bases short and J 0 bases short, with 14 bases between. The germline CDR1 and CDR2 sequences are MNHEY and SMNVEV (reference sequence). Assay: immunoSEQ multiplex PCR; the TCRdb copy retains only in-frame clones and omits some. This sample yields about 400,000 clones, of which 70% to 90% are seen a single time; roughly 1.8% belongs to the top ten. V and J are TRBV27 and TRBJ2-7; D not resolved. Sequenced material: PBMCs or T cells enriched from blood (not recorded which). The sequence was collected from a woman aged 18-29 years with acute COVID-19. CDR3 sequence (DNA): TGTGCCAGCAGTTTAGGGTCATTACAGAGCTCCTACGAGCAGTACTTC. Its protein is CASSLGSLQSSYEQYF.